A selection of T cell receptor beta chains follows, all from one sample in a study of cytomegalovirus exposure and HLA in healthy donors. Produced via immunoSEQ multiplex PCR; TCRdb's table is partial and in-frame only. Among about 140,000 clones listed, 82% were seen once. The sequencing input was PBMCs. The source is a man younger than 45 in good health and CMV-seropositive. CDR3s leave out the opening cysteine and the closing phenylalanine or tryptophan.

V: TRBV7-2; J: TRBJ2-2; CDR3: ASSSTGTTNTGELF
V: TRBV14; J: TRBJ2-3; CDR3: ASSQGFLTRTDTQY
V: TRBV27; J: TRBJ1-5; CDR3: ASSPGPPAGSNQPQH
V: TRBV19; J: TRBJ2-3; CDR3: ASSIRSSSTDTQY
V: TRBV9; J: TRBJ1-3; CDR3: ASIHIGGKRLSGNTIY
V: TRBV6-1; J: TRBJ2-7; CDR3: ASSVGGQGYEQY
V: TRBV19; J: TRBJ2-1; CDR3: ASSIGPGQGSPYNEQF
V: TRBV13; J: TRBJ1-1; CDR3: ASSVDRASEAF
V: TRBV6-5; J: TRBJ1-4; CDR3: ASSWGPFNEKLF
V: TRBV7-2; J: TRBJ2-3; CDR3: ASKNSVRSPDTQY
V: TRBV28; J: TRBJ1-2; CDR3: ASSPQRGVRYGYT
V: TRBV11-2; J: TRBJ1-1; CDR3: ASSSGSGLGARATEAF
V: TRBV6-6; J: TRBJ1-2; CDR3: ASSYSGGAEYGYT
V: TRBV4-1; J: TRBJ2-3; CDR3: ASSQAGLAGDFTDTQY
V: TRBV27; J: TRBJ2-1; CDR3: ASTHQFGEQF
V: TRBV15; J: TRBJ2-5; CDR3: ATREGEPAKETQY
V: TRBV19; J: TRBJ1-5; CDR3: ASTPGQLNQPQH
V: TRBV5-4; J: TRBJ2-2; CDR3: ASSSKSGGETGELF
V: TRBV27; J: TRBJ1-6; CDR3: ASSPGSSPLH
V: TRBV5-6; J: TRBJ2-5; CDR3: ASSLAGSRGETQY
V: TRBV7-8; J: TRBJ1-5; CDR3: ASSLVFGQGNQPQH
V: TRBV7-2; J: TRBJ2-1; CDR3: ASSLVGGEYNEQF